This T cell receptor (beta chain) was identified in a study of PD-1 blockade in classical Hodgkin lymphoma. From germline, CDR1 is MNHEY and CDR2 SMNVEV (reference sequence). Trimming left V 0 bases short and J 3 bases short, with 14 bases between. This CDR3 contains 16 residues. Time point noted: cycle 4 day 1 (C4D1), after 6 weeks of nivolumab. Brentuximab vedotin exposure varied among the patients, all of whom had relapsed after autologous stem cell transplantation. Produced via immunoSEQ multiplex PCR; TCRdb's table is partial and in-frame only. The table lists over 25,000 clones, about two thirds of them singletons. Study results and caveats: Exclusion covered patients beginning nivolumab under 1 year post-ASCT. With respect to the repertoire differences, their causes, possibly disease activity or prior therapy, remain undefined.

This clone was detected only a few times. Antigen specificity is unknown. The specimen comprised peripheral blood mononuclear cells (PBMCs), sampled before the fourth cycle of nivolumab. This chain uses TRBV27 with TRBJ1-1, with D maybe TRBD1 (6 bases). The clonotype was recovered from a human donor with classical Hodgkin lymphoma. In nucleotides, the CDR3 is TGTGCCAGCAGTTTATCCTCAGGGGCGGATTACACTGAAGCTTTCTTT. This translates into CASSLSSGADYTEAFF.